Each of the 11 T cell receptor beta chains below was sequenced from the same sample in a study of blood T cell repertoires in COVID-19. The protocol was immunoSEQ multiplex PCR, while the TCRdb copy is restricted to in-frame clones and leaves out a portion. The profile shows about 300,000 clones, approximately 92% of them singletons. Sequenced: peripheral blood. The source of these receptors is a woman in her twenties or thirties with COVID-19, enrolled during active disease.

The V call is TRBV29-1, the J call TRBJ2-7, with a possible D match to TRBD2 (5 bases). This CDR3 comprises 11 residues. CDR1 SQVTM and CDR2 ANQGSEA come from the germline V gene. The V gene lost 3 bases and the J gene lost 5 bases, with 8 bases spanning the gap. In DNA, the CDR3 is TGCAGCGTTGATCGGGGAGACGAGCAGTACTTC. This sequence encodes CSVDRGDEQYF.

As concerns this clone: This specimen includes other DNA sequences encoding the same CDR3. J is TRBJ1-2 and V is TRBV28; 8 positions match TRBD1. This CDR3 region has 13 residues. Per the germline V gene, CDR1 is MDHEN and CDR2 is SYDVKM. Germline trimming cut 2 bases from V and 5 bases from J; bases unmatched to any gene: 1. The CDR3 nucleotides are TGTGCCAGCAGTTTAACAGGGGGTTATGGCTACACCTTC. The encoded protein is CASSLTGGYGYTF.

This clone has just a few counts. The chain employs TRBV5-4 and TRBJ1-1, with a tentative D call TRBD1 (6 bases). V lost 1 base and J 0 bases, leaving 10 bases between the germline ends. The germline CDR1 and CDR2 sequences are SGHNT and YYREEE (reference sequence). The CDR3 contains 15 residues. CDR3 sequence: CASSLPQGLNTEAFF. CDR3 in DNA: TGTGCCAGCAGCTTGCCCCAGGGGCTGAACACTGAAGCTTTCTTT.

This rearrangement joins TRBV6-5 to TRBJ2-3, with D possibly being TRBD2 (6 bases). V lost 11 bases, J lost 2 bases, and 14 bases lay in between. Germline assignment: CDR1 MNHEY and CDR2 SVGAGI. The CDR3 contains 13 residues. The CDR3 sequence is CAARGDVTDTQYF. CDR3 DNA sequence: TGTGCCGCTCGCGGGGATGTCACAGATACGCAGTATTTT.

The chain combines TRBV3-1 (or the pseudogene TRBV3-2) with TRBJ1-2, with 8 nucleotides matching TRBD1. J lost 3 bases, V lost 1 base, and 4 bases had no gene match. This CDR3 is 15 amino acids long. CDR1 LGHDT and CDR2 YNNKEL come from the germline V gene (reference sequence). CDR3 DNA sequence: TGTGCCAGCAGCCAAGGTACAGGGGGGTACTATGGCTACACCTTC. It is translated as CASSQGTGGYYGYTF.

This chain uses TRBV2 with TRBJ2-7; no clear D. V lost 5 bases and J lost 3, with 5 bases in between. This CDR3 comprises 11 residues. CDR1 and CDR2 from the germline V gene are SNHLY and FYNNEI. The CDR3 DNA follows: TGTGCCAGCAGTTACAGCTACGAGCAGTACTTC. It yields the protein CASSYSYEQYF.

This rearrangement joins TRBV4-3 to TRBJ2-1, with 10 bases that match TRBD1. CDR3 length: 17 amino acids. Germline-derived CDR1 and CDR2 are LGHNA and YSLEER. The V gene end was trimmed by 4 bases and the J gene end by 3 bases; junction bases not matched to a gene: 9. CDR3 nucleotides: TGCGCCAGCAGCCCTAGCTGGGGGACAGGGGTCTACAATGAGCAGTTCTTC. Translation: CASSPSWGTGVYNEQFF.

This clone was recorded only once. The V gene is TRBV4-1, the J gene TRBJ2-3; 10 nucleotides line up with TRBD1. The CDR3 length is 19 residues. V lost 1 base to trimming and J lost 0 bases; unmatched junction nucleotides: 10. Germline V CDR1 and CDR2: MGHRA, YSYEKL. The CDR3: CASSQVWTGGGISTDTQYF. The CDR3 DNA is TGCGCCAGCAGCCAAGTGTGGACAGGGGGAGGGATTAGCACAGATACGCAGTATTTT.

This sequence joins TRBV2 and TRBJ1-5; D unclear. The length of the CDR3 is 13 residues. Trimming left V 5 bases short and J 4 bases short, with 9 bases between. Germline assignment: CDR1 SNHLY and CDR2 FYNNEI. The CDR3 nucleotides read TGTGCCAGCAGTACGGAGTTGAATCAGCCCCAGCATTTT. Residues: CASSTELNQPQHF.

V and J are TRBV6-5 and TRBJ2-1, with TRBD1 as a possible D gene (5 bases). V shed 4 bases and J shed 8 bases, with 9 bases lying between them. Germline V gene data show CDR1 as MNHEY and CDR2 as SVGAGI. The CDR3 totals 12 residues. The CDR3 sequence: CASSWQGYEQFF. The CDR3 region has the DNA TGTGCCAGCAGTTGGCAGGGCTATGAGCAGTTCTTC.

V usage is TRBV19 and J usage is TRBJ2-2; TRBD2 matches 7 bases. Germline trimming cut 5 bases from V and 2 bases from J; bases unmatched to any gene: 5. The CDR3 runs 15 residues. Germline CDR1 LNHDA, CDR2 SQIVND (reference sequence). The DNA for the CDR3 is TGTGCCAGTAGTCCTAGCGGAGCAAACACCGGGGAGCTGTTTTTT. As protein: CASSPSGANTGELFF.